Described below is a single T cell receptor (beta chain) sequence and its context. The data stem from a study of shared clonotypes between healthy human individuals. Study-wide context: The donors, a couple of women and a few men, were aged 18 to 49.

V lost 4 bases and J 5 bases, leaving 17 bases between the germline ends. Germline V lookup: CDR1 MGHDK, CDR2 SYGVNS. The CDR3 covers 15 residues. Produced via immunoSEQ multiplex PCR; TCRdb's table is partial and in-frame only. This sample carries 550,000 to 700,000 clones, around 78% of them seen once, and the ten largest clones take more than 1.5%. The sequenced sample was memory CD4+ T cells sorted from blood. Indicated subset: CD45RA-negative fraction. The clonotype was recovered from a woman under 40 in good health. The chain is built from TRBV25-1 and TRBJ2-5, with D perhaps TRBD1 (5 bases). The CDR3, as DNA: TGTGCCAGCAGTGGTAGGCAGGACACGGAGGAGACCCAGTACTTC. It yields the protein CASSGRQDTEETQYF.